The TCR beta chain under discussion was sequenced for a study of radiotherapy plus CTLA-4 blockade in lung cancer. Study summary: Objective responses were observed in around 17% of patients, and disease control was achieved by about 30%. Study-wide points: Alongside interferon-beta, early blood T cell clone dynamics were reportedly the best predictor of response. Blood TCR clones of tumor origin expanded after radiotherapy plus ipilimumab.

About this clone: The target antigen is unknown.

Produced via immunoSEQ multiplex PCR; TCRdb's table is partial and in-frame only. Among 35,000 to 55,000 clones listed, about 74% were seen once. The CDR3 contains 15 residues. CDR1 and CDR2 (germline): MNHEY, SVGAGI. Trimming took off 5 bases at V and 3 bases at J, with 17 bases between the two ends. The material was peripheral blood, obtained from a patient treated with radiotherapy plus ipilimumab. The chain is built from TRBV6-5 and TRBJ2-7; tentatively, D is TRBD2 (5 bases). This clonotype was sampled from a human donor with non-small cell lung cancer whose response to radiotherapy plus ipilimumab could not be evaluated. DNA of the CDR3: TGTGCCAGCAGTCTTAACCCCCTCGGAGGCTACGAGCAGTACTTC. Translating it yields CASSLNPLGGYEQYF.